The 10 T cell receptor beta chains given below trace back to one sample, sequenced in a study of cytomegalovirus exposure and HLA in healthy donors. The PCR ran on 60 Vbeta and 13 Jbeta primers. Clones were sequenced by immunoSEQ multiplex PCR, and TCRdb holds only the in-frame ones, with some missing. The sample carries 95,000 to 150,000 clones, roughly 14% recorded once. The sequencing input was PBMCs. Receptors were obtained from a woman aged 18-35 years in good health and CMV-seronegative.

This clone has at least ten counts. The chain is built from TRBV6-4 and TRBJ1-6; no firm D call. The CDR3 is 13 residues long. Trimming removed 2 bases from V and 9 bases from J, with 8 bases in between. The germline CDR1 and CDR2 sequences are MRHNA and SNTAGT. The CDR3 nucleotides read TGTGCCAGCAGTGACATGGAGGGTTCACCCCTCCACTTT. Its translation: CASSDMEGSPLHF.

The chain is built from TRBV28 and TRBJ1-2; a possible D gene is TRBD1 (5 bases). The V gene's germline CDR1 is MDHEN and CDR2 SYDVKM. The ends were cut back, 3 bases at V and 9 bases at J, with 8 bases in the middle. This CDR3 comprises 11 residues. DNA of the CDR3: TGTGCCAGCAGTTTCCCAGGGAGCTACACCTTC. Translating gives CASSFPGSYTF.

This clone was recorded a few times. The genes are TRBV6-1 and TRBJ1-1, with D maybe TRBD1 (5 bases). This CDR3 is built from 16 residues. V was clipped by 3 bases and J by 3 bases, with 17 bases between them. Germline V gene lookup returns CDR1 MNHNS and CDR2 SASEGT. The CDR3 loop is CASSEGFRVGDTEAFF. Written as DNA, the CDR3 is TGTGCCAGCAGTGAGGGGTTCAGGGTGGGTGACACTGAAGCTTTCTTT.

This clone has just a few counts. The CDR3 is CSCGTGTGGADTQYF. The CDR3 coding sequence is TGCAGCTGTGGAACCGGGACAGGAGGCGCAGATACGCAGTATTTT. V is TRBV29-1 and J is TRBJ2-3; 8 nucleotides agree with TRBD1. Germline CDR1 and CDR2: SQVTM and ANQGSEA. The CDR3 runs 15 residues. The trim removed 8 bases at V and 4 bases at J, leaving 14 bases unmatched.

CDR3 nucleotides: TGCGCCAGCAGCCAAGAAGGACTTGTCGGAGAGACCCAGTACTTC. Translation gives CASSQEGLVGETQYF. This chain joins TRBV4-1 and TRBJ2-5; D is possibly TRBD2 (5 bases). Germline loops: CDR1 MGHRA, CDR2 YSYEKL. The CDR3 length is 15 residues. Trimming shortened V by 0 bases and J by 4 bases, and 12 bases separated the two germline ends.

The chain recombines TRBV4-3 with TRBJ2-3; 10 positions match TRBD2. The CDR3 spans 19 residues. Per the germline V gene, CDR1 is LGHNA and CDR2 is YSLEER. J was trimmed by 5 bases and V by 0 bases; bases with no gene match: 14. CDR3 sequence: CASSQDISGGAVGVDTQYF. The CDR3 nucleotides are TGCGCCAGCAGCCAAGATATCAGCGGGGGGGCCGTTGGGGTAGATACGCAGTATTTT.

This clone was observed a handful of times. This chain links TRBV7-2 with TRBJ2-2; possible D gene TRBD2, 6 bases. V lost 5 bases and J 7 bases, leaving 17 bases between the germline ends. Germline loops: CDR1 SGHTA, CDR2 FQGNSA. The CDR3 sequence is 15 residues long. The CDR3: CASSARLVGSGELFF. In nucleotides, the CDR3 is TGTGCCAGCAGCGCAAGACTAGTCGGTAGCGGGGAGCTGTTTTTT.

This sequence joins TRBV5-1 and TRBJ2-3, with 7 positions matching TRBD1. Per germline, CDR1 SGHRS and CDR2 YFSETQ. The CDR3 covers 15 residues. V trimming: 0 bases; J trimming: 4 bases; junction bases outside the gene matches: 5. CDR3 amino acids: CASSLEGATPDTQYF. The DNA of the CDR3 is TGCGCCAGCAGCTTGGAGGGGGCTACTCCAGATACGCAGTATTTT. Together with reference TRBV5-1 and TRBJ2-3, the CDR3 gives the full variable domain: KAGVTQTPRYLIKTRGQQVTLSCSPISGHRSVSWYQQTPGQGLQFLFEYFSETQRNKGNFPGRFSGRQFSNSRSEMNVSTLELGDSALYLCASSLEGATPDTQYFGPGTRLTVL.

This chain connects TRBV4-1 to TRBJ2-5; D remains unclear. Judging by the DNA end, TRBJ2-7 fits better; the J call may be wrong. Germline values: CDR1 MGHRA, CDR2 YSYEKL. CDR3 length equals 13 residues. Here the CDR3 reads CASSQESPYEQYF. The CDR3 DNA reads TGCGCCAGCAGCCAAGAATCCCCCTACGAGCAGTACTTC.

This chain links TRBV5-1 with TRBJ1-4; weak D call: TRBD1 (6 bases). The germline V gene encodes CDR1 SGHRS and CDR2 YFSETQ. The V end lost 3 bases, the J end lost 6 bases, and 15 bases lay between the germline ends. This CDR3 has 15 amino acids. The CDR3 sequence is CASSWGHTMDEKLFF. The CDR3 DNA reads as TGCGCCAGCAGCTGGGGACACACAATGGATGAAAAACTGTTTTTT.